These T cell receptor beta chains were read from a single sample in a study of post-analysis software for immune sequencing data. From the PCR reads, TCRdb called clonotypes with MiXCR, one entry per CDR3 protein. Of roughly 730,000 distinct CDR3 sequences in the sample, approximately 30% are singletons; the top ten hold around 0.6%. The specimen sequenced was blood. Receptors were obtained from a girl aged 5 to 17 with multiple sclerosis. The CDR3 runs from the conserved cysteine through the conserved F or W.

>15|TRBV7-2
CASSFNAGAQETQYF
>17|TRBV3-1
CASSQVRQGEIQETQYF
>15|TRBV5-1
CASSLDGLLGETQYF
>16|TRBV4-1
CASSHLTGSGANVLTF
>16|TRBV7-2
CASSRTSGTQYNEQFF
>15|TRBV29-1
CSVEDHSGNGGGYTF
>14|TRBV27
CASRTPGKYNEQFF
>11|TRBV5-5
CASSFIDEQYF
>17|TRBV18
CASSPSRPSGRYNERFF
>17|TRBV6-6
CASSYLSAGASTDTQYF
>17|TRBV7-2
CASSHRRTSGRTDTQYF
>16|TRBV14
CASSHQVPGSNGEAFF
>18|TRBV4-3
CASSQDWSGGRSYNEQFF
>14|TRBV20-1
CSAPDRAGVYEQYF
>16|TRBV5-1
CASSPLKPGQGYEQYF
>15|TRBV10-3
CAIRGAGPLTDTQYF
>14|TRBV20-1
CSARRGATYNEQFF
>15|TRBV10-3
CAISDPGQGSQPQHF
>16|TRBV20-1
CSARSRSQSSYNEQFF
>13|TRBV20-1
CSATGPVSHEQYF